This T cell receptor beta chain was captured in a study of blood T cell repertoires in COVID-19. The data were produced by immunoSEQ multiplex PCR, yet TCRdb's version contains in-frame clones alone and is incomplete. The sample consists of approximately 90,000 clones, around 86% of them appearing once. The CDR3 spans 12 residues. Trimming stripped 10 bases from V and 14 bases from J, with 23 bases between. Germline-derived CDR1 and CDR2 are MDHEN and SYDVKM. The chain recombines TRBV28 with TRBJ1-2; D perhaps matches TRBD1 (6 bases). This clonotype was sampled from a man aged 60 to 75 with COVID-19, enrolled during active disease. The specimen was peripheral blood. This CDR3 reads CATTGTEPGVTF. The CDR3 nucleotides are TGTGCCACTACCGGGACCGAACCAGGGGTTACCTTC.